This T cell receptor beta chain was observed in a study of OX40 agonist ivuxolimab in advanced cancers. Study summary: The patients received agonistic anti-OX40 (CD134) antibody ivuxolimab.

The study sampled blood at baseline, cycle 4 day 1, and cycle 7 day 1. The length of the CDR3 is 15 residues. From germline, CDR1 is MNHNY and CDR2 SVGAGI (reference sequence). Study results and caveats: Among the least clonally expanded were partial responders at 0.1-3.0 mg/kg.

Worth noting for this clone: Its target is not known. One junction end does not reproduce the germline sequence, and a read error may be involved.

Produced via immunoSEQ multiplex PCR; TCRdb's table is partial and in-frame only. The sample contains 95,000 to 150,000 clones, less than 95% of which appear only once. This chain links TRBV6-6 with TRBJ2-7; 9 bases fit TRBD2. The sequence was obtained from an adult with an advanced solid tumor such as melanoma, head and neck, liver or kidney cancer. Sequencing was performed on CD4+ or CD8+ T cells sorted from blood, taken in a trial of the OX40 agonist ivuxolimab. The CDR3 nucleotides read TGTGCCAGCAGTAACTTGGGACTAGCCTCCTACAAGCAGTACTTC. It encodes CASSNLGLASYKQYF.